This is a list of T cell receptor beta chains from one sample in a study of T cell repertoires in cytomegalovirus infection. TCRdb re-derived calls from the reads in MiXCR, one entry per CDR3 protein. Seen here are about 600,000 distinct CDR3 sequences, around 24% observed once, and the top ten hold 8%. Sequencing was done on a sample of CD8+ T cells from PBMCs. The receptors shown here come from a human donor in good health (CMV status not recorded). Some clones in this sample may be carry-over from other donors' samples. Each CDR3 is given with its conserved first and last residue. Fields, in order: D gene, clone size, V gene, J gene, CDR3 DNA, CDR3 protein. D genes are given only for firm matches. A clone size is listed for some rows: how often the clone was seen (once, few, many), or a class if it is expanded.

d_gene: TRBD1; abundance: many; v_gene: TRBV6-2/TRBV6-3; j_gene: TRBJ2-1; CDR3nt: TGTGCCAGCAGTTGGGACAGCTCCTACAATGAGCAGTTCTTC; CDR3aa: CASSWDSSYNEQFF
d_gene: NA; abundance: NA; v_gene: TRBV6-2/TRBV6-3; j_gene: TRBJ2-3; CDR3nt: TGTGCCAGCAGTTACGGTTTCCAGACTACAGATACGCAGTATTTT; CDR3aa: CASSYGFQTTDTQYF
d_gene: TRBD2; abundance: many; v_gene: TRBV7-2; j_gene: TRBJ2-1; CDR3nt: TGTGCCAGCAGTCGGACTAGCGGGAACAATGAGCAGTTCTTC; CDR3aa: CASSRTSGNNEQFF
d_gene: NA; abundance: many; v_gene: TRBV7-8; j_gene: TRBJ1-5; CDR3nt: TGTGCCAGCGTCAGGGAGTATAGCAATCAGCCCCAGCATTTT; CDR3aa: CASVREYSNQPQHF
d_gene: TRBD1; abundance: few; v_gene: TRBV25-1; j_gene: TRBJ2-3; CDR3nt: TGTGCCAGCAGTCGCCGTCGACAGGGGGCTCGCACAGATACGCAGTATTTT; CDR3aa: CASSRRRQGARTDTQYF
d_gene: NA; abundance: NA; v_gene: TRBV9; j_gene: TRBJ1-6; CDR3nt: TGTGCCAGCAGCTCTCTAGTAGGCGTCTTCGGGGGTTCACCCCTCCACTTT; CDR3aa: CASSSLVGVFGGSPLHF
d_gene: TRBD1; abundance: few; v_gene: TRBV28; j_gene: TRBJ2-5; CDR3nt: TGTGCCAGCAGTTTGAGGAGGGACAGGGGGGAGACCCAGTACTTC; CDR3aa: CASSLRRDRGETQYF
d_gene: TRBD2; abundance: many; v_gene: TRBV7-2; j_gene: TRBJ2-1; CDR3nt: TGTGCCAGCAGCTTATATCCTAGCGGGGGGGAGTACAATGAGCAGTTCTTC; CDR3aa: CASSLYPSGGEYNEQFF
d_gene: TRBD1; abundance: few; v_gene: TRBV10-3; j_gene: TRBJ2-1; CDR3nt: TGTGCCATCAGTGAGGAAGGGACAGGGGAAATCAATGAGCAGTTCTTC; CDR3aa: CAISEEGTGEINEQFF
d_gene: TRBD2; abundance: NA; v_gene: TRBV7-9; j_gene: TRBJ2-1; CDR3nt: TGTGCCAGCAGCCCGTCAGGGTCCGGGACTAGCGGGTACAATGAGCAGTTCTTC; CDR3aa: CASSPSGSGTSGYNEQFF
d_gene: TRBD2; abundance: NA; v_gene: TRBV20-1; j_gene: TRBJ2-3; CDR3nt: TGCAGTGCAGGGACTAGCGGGGAATGGAATACGCAGTATTTT; CDR3aa: CSAGTSGEWNTQYF
d_gene: NA; abundance: NA; v_gene: TRBV27; j_gene: TRBJ2-1; CDR3nt: TGTGCCACAGGGGGGCTCCACAATGAGCAGTTCTTC; CDR3aa: CATGGLHNEQFF
d_gene: NA; abundance: once; v_gene: TRBV4-1; j_gene: TRBJ1-5; CDR3nt: TGCGCCAGCAGCCAGACCGAGGGAGGAGTTCTGCCCCAGCATTTT; CDR3aa: CASSQTEGGVLPQHF
d_gene: NA; abundance: NA; v_gene: TRBV7-2; j_gene: TRBJ2-7; CDR3nt: TGTGCCAGCAGCTTAGACAGGGCCCAAATCTCCTACGAGCAGTACTTC; CDR3aa: CASSLDRAQISYEQYF
d_gene: NA; abundance: NA; v_gene: TRBV6-2/TRBV6-3; j_gene: TRBJ1-5; CDR3nt: TGTGCCAGCAGTTACACTTGGGACACATATCAGCCCCAGCATTTT; CDR3aa: CASSYTWDTYQPQHF
d_gene: NA; abundance: many; v_gene: TRBV7-8; j_gene: TRBJ2-7; CDR3nt: TGTGCCAGCAGCTTAGCGCCGGGGGGCCAGGCCTACGAGCAGTACTTC; CDR3aa: CASSLAPGGQAYEQYF
d_gene: NA; abundance: NA; v_gene: TRBV20-1; j_gene: TRBJ1-1; CDR3nt: TGCAGTGCTAGGCGGGGGCTGAACACTGAAGCTTTCTTT; CDR3aa: CSARRGLNTEAFF